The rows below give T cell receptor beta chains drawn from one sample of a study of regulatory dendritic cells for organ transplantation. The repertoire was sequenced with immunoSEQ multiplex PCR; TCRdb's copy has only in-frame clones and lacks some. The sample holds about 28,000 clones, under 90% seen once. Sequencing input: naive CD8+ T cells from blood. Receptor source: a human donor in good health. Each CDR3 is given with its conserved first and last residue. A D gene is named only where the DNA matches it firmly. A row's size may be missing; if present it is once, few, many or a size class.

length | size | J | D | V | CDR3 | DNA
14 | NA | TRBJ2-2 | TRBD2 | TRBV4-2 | CASSPRGGTGELFF | TGTGCCAGCAGCCCCCGGGGGGGCACCGGGGAGCTGTTTTTT
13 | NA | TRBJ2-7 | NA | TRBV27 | CASSLGQIHEQYF | TGTGCCAGCAGTTTAGGGCAGATCCACGAGCAGTACTTC
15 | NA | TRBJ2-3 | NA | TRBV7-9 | CASSLGYRSTDTQYF | TGTGCCAGCAGCTTAGGGTACAGGAGCACAGATACGCAGTATTTT
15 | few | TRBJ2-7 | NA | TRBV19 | CASSSGQGVSYEQYF | TGTGCCAGTTCCTCAGGGCAGGGTGTGTCCTACGAGCAGTACTTC
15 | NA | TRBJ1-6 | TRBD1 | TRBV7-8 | CASSLATGANSPLHF | TGTGCCAGCAGCTTAGCCACAGGGGCTAATTCACCCCTCCACTTT
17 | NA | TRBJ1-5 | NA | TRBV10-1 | CASRALTGTHRNQPQHF | TGCGCCAGCAGGGCCTTAACGGGGACACACCGCAATCAGCCCCAGCATTTT
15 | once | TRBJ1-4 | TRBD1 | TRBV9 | CASSVNGQGHEKLFF | TGTGCCAGCAGCGTTAACGGACAGGGACATGAAAAACTGTTTTTT
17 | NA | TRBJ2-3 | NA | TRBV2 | CASSDAEDLPSTDTQYF | TGTGCCAGCAGTGATGCAGAGGATCTTCCTAGCACAGATACGCAGTATTTT
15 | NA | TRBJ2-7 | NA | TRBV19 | CASSMERGSTYEQYF | TGTGCCAGTAGTATGGAGAGGGGGTCAACCTACGAGCAGTACTTC
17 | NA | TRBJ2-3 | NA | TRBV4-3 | CASSQDALGGRGDTQYF | TGCGCCAGCAGCCAAGATGCCCTCGGGGGGCGTGGAGATACGCAGTATTTT
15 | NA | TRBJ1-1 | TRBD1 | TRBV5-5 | CASSYRTGGNTEAFF | TGTGCCAGCAGCTACCGGACAGGGGGAAACACTGAAGCTTTCTTT
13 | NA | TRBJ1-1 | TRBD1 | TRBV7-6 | CASSLGGGPEAFF | TGTGCCAGCAGCTTAGGAGGGGGCCCCGAAGCTTTCTTT
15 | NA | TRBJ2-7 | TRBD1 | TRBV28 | CASSFGTGVGYEQYF | TGTGCCAGCAGTTTCGGGACAGGGGTCGGGTACGAGCAGTACTTC
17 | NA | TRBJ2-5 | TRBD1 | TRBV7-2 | CASSLAQGGLLQETQYF | TGTGCCAGCAGCTTAGCGCAAGGGGGCCTGCTCCAGGAGACCCAGTACTTC
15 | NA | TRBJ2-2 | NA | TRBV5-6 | CASSLEPAGTGELFF | TGTGCCAGCAGCTTGGAACCTGCCGGCACCGGGGAGCTGTTTTTT
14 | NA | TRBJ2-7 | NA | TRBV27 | CASSLAGHAYEQYF | TGTGCCAGCAGTCTTGCAGGGCACGCCTACGAGCAGTACTTC
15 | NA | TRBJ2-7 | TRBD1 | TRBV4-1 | CASSSRGTGWYEQYF | TGCGCCAGCAGCTCCCGGGGGACAGGTTGGTACGAGCAGTACTTC
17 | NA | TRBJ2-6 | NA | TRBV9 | CASTWGRGDSGANVLTF | TGTGCCAGCACCTGGGGCAGGGGCGACTCTGGGGCCAACGTCCTGACTTTC
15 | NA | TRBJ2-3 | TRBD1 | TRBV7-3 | CASSFGTGGADTQYF | TGTGCCAGCAGCTTCGGGACAGGGGGCGCAGATACGCAGTATTTT
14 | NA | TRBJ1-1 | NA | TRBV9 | CASSVQGTVTEAFF | TGTGCCAGCAGCGTACAGGGGACGGTGACTGAAGCTTTCTTT
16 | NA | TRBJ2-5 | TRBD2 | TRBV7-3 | CASSFLAGGPRETQYF | TGTGCCAGCAGCTTCTTAGCGGGGGGGCCTCGCGAGACCCAGTACTTC
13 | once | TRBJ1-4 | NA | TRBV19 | CASSIQAGEKLFF | TGTGCCAGTAGTATTCAGGCAGGCGAAAAACTGTTTTTT
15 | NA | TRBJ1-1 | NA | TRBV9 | CASSTRDGQNTEAFF | TGTGCCAGCAGCACGCGGGACGGCCAGAACACTGAAGCTTTCTTT
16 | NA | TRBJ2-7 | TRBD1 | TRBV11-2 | CASSLEGRDREYEQYF | TGTGCCAGCAGCTTAGAAGGCCGGGACAGAGAATACGAGCAGTACTTC
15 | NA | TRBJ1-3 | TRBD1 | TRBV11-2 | CASSLGQGAIDTIYF | TGTGCCAGCAGCTTAGGACAGGGGGCGATTGACACCATATATTTT
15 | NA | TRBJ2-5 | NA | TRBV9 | CASSTRQDPKETQYF | TGTGCCAGCAGCACCAGACAGGACCCAAAAGAGACCCAGTACTTC
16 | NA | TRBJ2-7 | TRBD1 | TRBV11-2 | CASSLGQGDGSYEQYF | TGTGCCAGCAGCTTAGGACAGGGGGACGGTTCCTACGAGCAGTACTTC
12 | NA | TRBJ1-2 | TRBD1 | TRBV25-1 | CASRGGQDGYTF | TGTGCCAGCAGGGGAGGACAGGATGGCTACACCTTC
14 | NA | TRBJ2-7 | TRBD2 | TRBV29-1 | CSVEDQGGAGEQYF | TGCAGCGTTGAAGATCAGGGAGGGGCAGGTGAGCAGTACTTC
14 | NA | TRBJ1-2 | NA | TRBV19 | CASTPKAGHYGYTF | TGTGCCAGTACCCCGAAGGCAGGGCACTATGGCTACACCTTC
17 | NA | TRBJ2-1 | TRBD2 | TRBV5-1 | CASSFASSGGFYNEQFF | TGCGCCAGCAGCTTCGCGTCTAGCGGGGGGTTCTACAATGAGCAGTTCTTC
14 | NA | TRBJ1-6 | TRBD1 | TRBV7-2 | CASSLPTGGGPLHF | TGTGCCAGCAGCCTCCCGACAGGGGGCGGACCCCTCCACTTT
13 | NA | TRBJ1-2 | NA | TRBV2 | CASSEAGRDGYTF | TGTGCCAGCAGTGAGGCGGGGAGGGATGGCTACACCTTC
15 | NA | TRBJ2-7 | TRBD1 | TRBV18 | CASSLSGQGPYEQYF | TGTGCCAGCTCACTCTCGGGACAGGGGCCCTACGAGCAGTACTTC
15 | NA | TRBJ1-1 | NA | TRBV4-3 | CASSPGFGLRTEAFF | TGCGCCAGCAGCCCAGGGTTTGGGCTGAGGACTGAAGCTTTCTTT
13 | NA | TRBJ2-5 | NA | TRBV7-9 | CASSTGDRETQYF | TGTGCCAGCAGCACAGGAGATCGGGAGACCCAGTACTTC
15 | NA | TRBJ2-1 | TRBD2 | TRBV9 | CASSPSGSSYNEQFF | TGTGCCAGCAGCCCTAGCGGGAGCTCCTACAATGAGCAGTTCTTC
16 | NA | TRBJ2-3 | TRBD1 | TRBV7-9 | CASSSPPDREIDTQYF | TGTGCCAGCAGCTCCCCCCCCGACAGGGAGATCGATACGCAGTATTTT
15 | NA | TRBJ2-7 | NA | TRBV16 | CASSQSWSGIHEQYF | TGTGCCAGCAGCCAATCTTGGTCGGGTATTCACGAGCAGTACTTC
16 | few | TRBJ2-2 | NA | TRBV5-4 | CASSTGDSNYTGELFF | TGTGCCAGCAGCACGGGAGACTCTAATTACACCGGGGAGCTGTTTTTT
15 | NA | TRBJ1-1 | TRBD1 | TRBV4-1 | CASSSQEGANTEAFF | TGCGCCAGCAGCTCTCAGGAGGGGGCGAACACTGAAGCTTTCTTT
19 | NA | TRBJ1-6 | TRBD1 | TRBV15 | CATSRTRPGQGFYNSPLHF | TGTGCCACCAGCAGAACCCGGCCGGGACAGGGGTTTTATAATTCACCCCTCCACTTT
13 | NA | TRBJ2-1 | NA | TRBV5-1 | CASSLYPEQEQFF | TGCGCCAGCAGCTTGTACCCGGAACAGGAGCAGTTCTTC
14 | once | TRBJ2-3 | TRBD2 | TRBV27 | CATGFSGGYDTQYF | TGTGCCACAGGTTTTAGCGGGGGGTACGATACGCAGTATTTT
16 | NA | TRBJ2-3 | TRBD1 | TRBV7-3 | CASSTLGQGVADTQYF | TGTGCCAGCAGCACCCTCGGACAGGGGGTTGCAGATACGCAGTATTTT
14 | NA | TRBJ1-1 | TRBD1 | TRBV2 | CAREGQGLNTEAFF | TGTGCCAGGGAAGGACAGGGGTTAAACACTGAAGCTTTCTTT
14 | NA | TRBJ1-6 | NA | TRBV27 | CASSEGLPLSPLHF | TGTGCCAGCAGTGAGGGCCTCCCATTGTCACCCCTCCACTTT
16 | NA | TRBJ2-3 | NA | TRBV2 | CASSAFGAASTDTQYF | TGTGCCAGCAGTGCCTTTGGGGCGGCTAGCACAGATACGCAGTATTTT
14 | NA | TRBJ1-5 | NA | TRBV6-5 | CASSLGNRGQPQHF | TGTGCCAGCAGTCTCGGGAATCGAGGTCAGCCCCAGCATTTT
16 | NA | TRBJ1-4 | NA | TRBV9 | CASSEAPEVLSEKLFF | TGTGCCAGCAGCGAGGCCCCTGAGGTACTATCTGAAAAACTGTTTTTT
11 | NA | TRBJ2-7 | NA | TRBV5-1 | CASSPGYEQYF | TGCGCCAGCAGCCCAGGGTACGAGCAGTACTTC
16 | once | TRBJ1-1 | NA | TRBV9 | CASSEGGRIMNTEAFF | TGTGCCAGCAGCGAAGGAGGACGGATAATGAACACTGAAGCTTTCTTT
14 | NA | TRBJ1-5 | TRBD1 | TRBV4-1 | CASSLDRGNQPQHF | TGCGCCAGCAGCCTAGACAGGGGCAATCAGCCCCAGCATTTT
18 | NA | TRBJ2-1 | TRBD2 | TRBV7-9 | CASSSTSGGQSSYNEQFF | TGTGCCAGCAGCTCGACTAGCGGGGGCCAGAGCTCCTACAATGAGCAGTTCTTC